The 22 T cell receptor beta chains in this list originate from one sample, sequenced in a study of blood T cell repertoires in COVID-19. Data came from immunoSEQ multiplex PCR; TCRdb stores just in-frame clones and leaves some out. The table lists 150,000 to 200,000 clones, roughly 81% of them singletons, with approximately 12% in the top ten. Sample: peripheral blood. The receptors were sampled from a woman older than 75 with COVID-19, enrolled during active disease.

This chain links TRBV7-9 with TRBJ1-1, with 9 bases identical to TRBD1. Germline V CDR1 and CDR2: SEHNR, FQNEAQ (reference sequence). The CDR3 length is 15 residues. V was clipped by 0 bases and J by 10 bases; unmatched bases: 9. CDR3: CASSLATGQGSAAFF. The CDR3 DNA is TGTGCCAGCAGCTTAGCCACCGGACAGGGGTCTGCAGCTTTCTTT. Drawing the rest from reference TRBV7-9 and TRBJ1-1, the complete variable domain is DTGVSQNPRHKITKRGQNVTFRCDPISEHNRLYWYRQTLGQGPEFLTYFQNEAQLEKSRLLSDRFSAERPKGSFSTLEIQRTEQGDSAMYLCASSLATGQGSAAFFGQGTRLTVV.

The gene calls are TRBV2 and TRBJ1-2, with D perhaps TRBD1 (6 bases). Trimming shortened V by 3 bases and J by 2 bases, and 10 bases separated the two germline ends. CDR1 is SNHLY, CDR2 FYNNEI, per germline. The CDR3 is 14 amino acids. CDR3 protein: CASSEPGQNYGYTF. CDR3 nucleotides: TGTGCCAGCAGTGAGCCGGGACAAAACTATGGCTACACCTTC.

The V call is TRBV28, the J call TRBJ2-7; TRBD2 matches at 10 bases. The V gene's germline CDR1 is MDHEN and CDR2 SYDVKM. This CDR3 is built from 18 residues. J was trimmed by 4 bases and V by 10 bases; bases with no gene match: 22. CDR3 DNA: TGTGCCACCTCCGTGGCTAGCGGGAGTCTACCCCGCGGGTACGAGCAGTACTTC. This gives the protein CATSVASGSLPRGYEQYF.

This chain links TRBV6-1 with TRBJ2-3, with D perhaps matching TRBD2 (6 bases). Germline CDR1 and CDR2: MNHNS and SASEGT. V was shortened by 2 bases and J by 0 bases, with 9 bases between the two germline ends. The CDR3 has 15 residues. The CDR3 sequence: CASSESGTSTDTQYF. The CDR3 coding sequence is TGTGCCAGCAGTGAATCCGGGACTAGCACAGATACGCAGTATTTT.

This clone was seen a few times. The genes are TRBV3-1 (or the pseudogene TRBV3-2) and TRBJ2-7; 11 bases fit TRBD2. The J segment lost 3 bases and the V segment lost 0 bases, leaving 4 bases of the junction unmatched. This CDR3 contains 16 residues. The V gene's germline CDR1 is LGHDT and CDR2 YNNKEL (reference sequence). The CDR3 bases are TGTGCCAGCAGCCAAGATAGCGGGAGGGGGGTCTACGAGCAGTACTTC. It specifies CASSQDSGRGVYEQYF.

This chain links TRBV4-1 with TRBJ2-2; D remains ambiguous. CDR1 is MGHRA and CDR2 is YSYEKL in the germline V gene. The CDR3 contains 16 residues. Trimming shortened V by 4 bases and J by 5 bases, and 17 bases separated the two germline ends. The CDR3 bases are TGCGCCAGCAGCCCCGAGGCCTTTGTCAGTACCGGGGAGCTGTTTTTT. Translation gives CASSPEAFVSTGELFF.

This chain connects TRBV6-2 or TRBV6-3 to TRBJ1-5, with D tentatively TRBD1 (5 bases). V gave up 4 bases and J gave up 11 bases, with 15 bases separating them. Germline-derived CDR1 and CDR2 are MNHEY and SVGEGT. The CDR3 consists of 13 residues. The CDR3 DNA reads TGTGCCAGCAGTTTAGTCGGGGGTAGAGCCCAGCATTTT. Amino acid sequence: CASSLVGGRAQHF.

J is TRBJ1-6 and V is TRBV5-4, with TRBD1 matching 8 bases. After removal of 0 bases from V and 1 base from J, the junction contained 0 bases not matched to a gene. Germline values: CDR1 SGHNT, CDR2 YYREEE (reference sequence). This CDR3 has 16 amino acids. In DNA, the CDR3 is TGTGCCAGCAGCTTGGGACAGGGGTCCTATAATTCACCCCTCCACTTT. Amino acid sequence: CASSLGQGSYNSPLHF.

This sequence joins TRBV21-1 and TRBJ1-2; the table gives TRBD1 as D, unverified against the DNA. TRBV21-1 is a documented pseudogene. The CDR3 consists of 15 residues. This chain's CDR3 is CASRPLEGQIYGYTF. Written as DNA, the CDR3 is TGTGCCAGCAGGCCCTTGGAGGGACAGATCTATGGCTACACCTTC.

This clone has a handful of counts. The chain carries TRBV28 and TRBJ2-1; D is possibly TRBD2 (6 bases). Germline values: CDR1 MDHEN, CDR2 SYDVKM. V gave up 8 bases and J gave up 6 bases, with 8 bases separating them. The CDR3 has 11 amino acids. The CDR3 region is CASGTSNEQFF. The DNA of the CDR3 is TGTGCCAGCGGGACTTCCAATGAGCAGTTCTTC. Filled out from reference TRBV28 and TRBJ2-1, the complete variable domain reads DVKVTQSSRYLVKRTGEKVFLECVQDMDHENMFWYRQDPGLGLRLIYFSYDVKMKEKGDIPEGYSVSREKKERFSLILESASTNQTSMYLCASGTSNEQFFGPGTRLTVL.

The chain uses TRBV28 and TRBJ1-1; weak D call: TRBD1 (6 bases). Germline V lookup: CDR1 MDHEN, CDR2 SYDVKM. The CDR3 has 16 residues. V lost 4 bases and J 0 bases, leaving 15 bases between the germline ends. The CDR3 bases are TGTGCCAGCAGTTACCCCCCCCACAGGGTGAACACTGAAGCTTTCTTT. This sequence encodes CASSYPPHRVNTEAFF. The full variable domain, rest sourced from reference TRBV28 and TRBJ1-1, is DVKVTQSSRYLVKRTGEKVFLECVQDMDHENMFWYRQDPGLGLRLIYFSYDVKMKEKGDIPEGYSVSREKKERFSLILESASTNQTSMYLCASSYPPHRVNTEAFFGQGTRLTVV.

The rearrangement uses TRBV27 and TRBJ1-5; TRBD1 matches at 7 bases. V was pared by 4 bases and J by 4 bases, with 7 bases of the junction left unmatched. Germline CDR1 MNHEY, CDR2 SMNVEV (reference sequence). The CDR3 sequence is 15 residues long. CDR3 DNA sequence: TGTGCCAGCAGTTCCCAGACAGGGACGAATCAGCCCCAGCATTTT. This translates into CASSSQTGTNQPQHF.

The V and J genes are TRBV4-1 and TRBJ2-1; 9 bases fit TRBD2. This CDR3 is built from 16 residues. J lost 1 base, V lost 1 base, and 2 bases had no gene match. The germline CDR1 and CDR2 sequences are MGHRA and YSYEKL. CDR3 nucleotide sequence: TGCGCCAGCAGCCAAGGTAGCGGGAGATCCTACAATGAGCAGTTCTTC. Protein sequence: CASSQGSGRSYNEQFF.

This clone was seen a few times. The rearrangement uses TRBV12-3 or TRBV12-4 and TRBJ2-7, with D possibly matching TRBD2 (6 bases). The germline V and J ends were trimmed by 8 bases and 2 bases, with 10 bases remaining between them. The CDR3 is 12 amino acids. The CDR3 sequence: CASGRNTYEQYF. The CDR3 coding sequence is TGTGCCAGCGGGAGGAATACCTACGAGCAGTACTTC.

The chain employs TRBV3-1 (or the pseudogene TRBV3-2) and TRBJ2-1; TRBD2 agrees at 7 bases. Germline assignment: CDR1 LGHDT and CDR2 YNNKEL (reference sequence). The CDR3 covers 15 residues. V gave up 7 bases and J gave up 0 bases; unmatched junction bases: 6. CDR3 in amino acids: CASTQSGDSYNEQFF. DNA of the CDR3: TGTGCCAGCACCCAGAGCGGGGACTCCTACAATGAGCAGTTCTTC.

The chain uses TRBV5-1 and TRBJ2-7; the D gene is possibly TRBD1 (5 bases). The V end lost 6 bases, the J end lost 1 base, and 8 bases lay between the germline ends. The length of the CDR3 is 12 residues. Looked up from germline, CDR1 is SGHRS and CDR2 is YFSETQ. CDR3 sequence (DNA): TGCGCCAGCACCGACAGTTCCTACGAGCAGTACTTC. This translates into CASTDSSYEQYF.

The genes are TRBV2 and TRBJ1-1; D remains unclear. The CDR3 sequence is 14 residues long. CDR1 and CDR2 (germline): SNHLY, FYNNEI. V gave up 4 bases and J gave up 10 bases, with 19 bases separating them. The CDR3 coding sequence is TGTGCCAGCAGTGCACTCCGAGGGCTAGAGAGAGCTTTCTTT. Amino acids: CASSALRGLERAFF.

V and J are TRBV5-1 and TRBJ1-1; 8 bases are shared with TRBD1. Germline values: CDR1 SGHRS, CDR2 YFSETQ. CDR3 size: 18 residues. V shed 7 bases, J shed 5 bases, and the junction held 22 bases outside the gene matches. CDR3 protein: CASSLTGADRAVGTEAFF. In DNA form, the CDR3 reads TGCGCCAGCTCCCTAACGGGAGCGGACAGGGCGGTAGGAACTGAAGCTTTCTTT.

V gene TRBV28 combines with J gene TRBJ1-1; D gene ambiguous. The CDR3 totals 12 residues. The V end was cut by 1 base, the J end by 4 bases, with 4 bases between. Germline CDR1 and CDR2: MDHEN and SYDVKM. In DNA form, the CDR3 reads TGTGCCAGCAGTTTATCTGTCACTGAAGCTTTCTTT. This gives the protein CASSLSVTEAFF.

The chain is built from TRBV2 and TRBJ2-5; TRBD1 is a possible D gene (5 bases). The CDR3 runs to 13 residues. Germline V gives CDR1 SNHLY, CDR2 FYNNEI. V was cut by 4 bases and J by 7 bases, with 13 bases left in between. The CDR3 DNA follows: TGTGCCAGCAGTGGACAGACCCGCGGGACCCAGTACTTC. Protein sequence: CASSGQTRGTQYF. The full variable domain, rest sourced from reference TRBV2 and TRBJ2-5, is EPEVTQTPSHQVTQMGQEVILRCVPISNHLYFYWYRQILGQKVEFLVSFYNNEISEKSEIFDDQFSVERPDGSNFTLKIRSTKLEDSAMYFCASSGQTRGTQYFGPGTRLLVL.

The table lists this clone with a count of one. The chain couples TRBV14 to TRBJ1-1; D possibly corresponds to TRBD1 (6 bases). This CDR3 is built from 13 residues. V lost 4 bases and J 11 bases, leaving 17 bases between the germline ends. The germline V gene encodes CDR1 SGHDN and CDR2 FVKESK. This CDR3 reads CASSRLGGRWAFF. The CDR3 DNA is TGTGCCAGCAGCCGCCTCGGGGGGCGGTGGGCTTTCTTT.

Only one count was recorded for this clone. The rearrangement links TRBV2 to TRBJ2-7, with 14 bases fitting TRBD2. Germline trimming cut 1 base from V and 2 bases from J; bases unmatched to any gene: 1. The germline V gene has CDR1 SNHLY and CDR2 FYNNEI. The CDR3 contains 16 residues. CDR3 in amino acids: CASSEGLAGGAYEQYF. DNA of the CDR3: TGTGCCAGCAGTGAAGGACTAGCGGGAGGGGCCTACGAGCAGTACTTC. Filled out from reference TRBV2 and TRBJ2-7, the complete variable domain reads EPEVTQTPSHQVTQMGQEVILRCVPISNHLYFYWYRQILGQKVEFLVSFYNNEISEKSEIFDDQFSVERPDGSNFTLKIRSTKLEDSAMYFCASSEGLAGGAYEQYFGPGTRLTVT.